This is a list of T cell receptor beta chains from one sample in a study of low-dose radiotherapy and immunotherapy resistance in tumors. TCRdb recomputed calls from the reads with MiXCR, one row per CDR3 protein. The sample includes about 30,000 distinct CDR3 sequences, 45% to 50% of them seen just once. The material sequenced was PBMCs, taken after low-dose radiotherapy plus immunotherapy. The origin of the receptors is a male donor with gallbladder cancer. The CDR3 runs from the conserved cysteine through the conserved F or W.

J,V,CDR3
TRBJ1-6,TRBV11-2,CASSLAPGGNSPLHF
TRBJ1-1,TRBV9,CASSAEVNTEAFF
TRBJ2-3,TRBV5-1,CASSSRQGPDTQYF
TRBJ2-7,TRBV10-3,CAISETVSYEQYF
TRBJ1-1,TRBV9,CASSVTHMNTEAFF
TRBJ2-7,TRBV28,CATSGRGRYRGEQYF
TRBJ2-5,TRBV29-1,CSVEGIAGWEETQYF
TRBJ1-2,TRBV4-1,CASTEDRFTGGYTF
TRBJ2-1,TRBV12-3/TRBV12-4,CASSHGGGSNEQFF
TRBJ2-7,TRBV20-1,CSARGLAGDSYEQYF
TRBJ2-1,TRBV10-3,CAISESGLAGNEQFF
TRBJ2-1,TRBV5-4,CASSSTTGGEQFF
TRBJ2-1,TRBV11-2,CASSLYGLGYNEQFF
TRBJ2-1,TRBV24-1,CATSDSPPDEQFF
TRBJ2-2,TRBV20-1,CSARAAETDIGELFF
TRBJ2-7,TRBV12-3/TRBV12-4,CASSSPTGSHEQYF